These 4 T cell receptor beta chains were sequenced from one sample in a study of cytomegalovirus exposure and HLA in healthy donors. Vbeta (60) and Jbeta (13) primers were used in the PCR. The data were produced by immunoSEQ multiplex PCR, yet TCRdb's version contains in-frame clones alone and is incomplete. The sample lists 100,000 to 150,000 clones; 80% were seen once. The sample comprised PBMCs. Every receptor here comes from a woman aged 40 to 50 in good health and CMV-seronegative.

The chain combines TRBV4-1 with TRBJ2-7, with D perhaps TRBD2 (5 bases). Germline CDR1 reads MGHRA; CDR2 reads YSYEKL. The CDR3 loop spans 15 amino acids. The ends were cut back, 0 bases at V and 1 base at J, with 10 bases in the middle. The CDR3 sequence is CASSQEARRSYEQYF. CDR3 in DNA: TGCGCCAGCAGCCAAGAGGCCAGGAGGTCCTACGAGCAGTACTTC.

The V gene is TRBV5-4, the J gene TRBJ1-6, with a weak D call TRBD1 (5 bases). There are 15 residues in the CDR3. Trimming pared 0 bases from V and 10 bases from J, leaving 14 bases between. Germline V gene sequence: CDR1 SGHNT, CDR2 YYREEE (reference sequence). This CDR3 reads CASSLARSGGSPLHF. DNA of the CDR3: TGTGCCAGCAGCTTGGCGAGAAGTGGGGGGTCACCCCTCCACTTT. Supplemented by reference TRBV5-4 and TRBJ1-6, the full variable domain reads ETGVTQSPTHLIKTRGQQVTLRCSSQSGHNTVSWYQQALGQGPQFIFQYYREEENGRGNFPPRFSGLQFPNYSSELNVNALELDDSALYLCASSLARSGGSPLHFGNGTRLTVT.

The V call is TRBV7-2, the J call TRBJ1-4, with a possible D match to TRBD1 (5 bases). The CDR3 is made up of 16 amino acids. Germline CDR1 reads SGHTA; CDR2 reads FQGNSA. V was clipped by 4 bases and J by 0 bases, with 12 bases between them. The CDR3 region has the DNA TGTGCCAGCAGCTCGCGGGGGGGGGCAACTAATGAAAAACTGTTTTTT. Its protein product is CASSSRGGATNEKLFF.

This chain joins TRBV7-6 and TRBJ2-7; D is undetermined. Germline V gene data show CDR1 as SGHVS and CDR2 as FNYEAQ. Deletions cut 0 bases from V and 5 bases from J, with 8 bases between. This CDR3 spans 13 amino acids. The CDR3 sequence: CASSLARGHEQYF. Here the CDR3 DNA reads TGTGCCAGCAGCTTAGCGCGAGGTCACGAGCAGTACTTC.